Below are 9 T cell receptor beta chains sequenced from a single sample in a study of blood T cell repertoires in COVID-19. Repertoires were generated with immunoSEQ multiplex PCR, while TCRdb's copy carries only in-frame clones and drops some. The sample lists about 240,000 clones; more than 75% were seen once. The material sequenced was PBMCs or T cells enriched from blood (not recorded which). Receptors were obtained from a woman aged 40 to 50 with acute COVID-19.

This chain connects TRBV10-1 to TRBJ2-7, with 13 nucleotides matching TRBD2. The V segment lost 5 bases and the J segment 6 bases; nucleotides outside the gene matches: 7. CDR1 is WNHNN and CDR2 is SYGVQD in the germline V gene (reference sequence). The CDR3 contains 15 residues. CDR3 loop: CASSSGTSGNREQYF. The CDR3 DNA reads as TGCGCCAGCAGTTCCGGGACTAGCGGGAATCGCGAGCAGTACTTC.

This clone was seen just once. The sample holds other DNA sequences that translate to the same CDR3. The gene calls are TRBV11-3 and TRBJ2-7; the match to TRBD2 covers 9 bases. This CDR3 spans 14 amino acids. Looked up from germline, CDR1 is SGHNT and CDR2 is YENEEA. The trim removed 3 bases at V and 2 bases at J, leaving 2 bases unmatched. DNA for the CDR3: TGTGCCAGCAGCTTCAGCGGGGGGACCTACGAGCAGTACTTC. This translates into CASSFSGGTYEQYF. Based on the CDR3 plus reference TRBV11-3 and TRBJ2-7, the full variable domain is EAGVVQSPRYKIIEKKQPVAFWCNPISGHNTLYWYLQNLGQGPELLIRYENEEAVDDSQLPKDRFSAERLKGVDSTLKIQPAELGDSAVYLCASSFSGGTYEQYFGPGTRLTVT.

The chain uses TRBV11-3 and TRBJ2-7, with 12 nucleotides matching TRBD2. CDR3 length equals 15 residues. Germline CDR1 and CDR2: SGHNT and YENEEA. Trimming took 1 base from V and 6 from J; bases not matched to a gene: 4. The CDR3 spells CASSLGLAGASEQYF. The CDR3 nucleotides are TGTGCCAGCAGCTTAGGACTAGCGGGAGCAAGCGAGCAGTACTTC.

This chain joins TRBV7-6 and TRBJ2-2; TRBD1 matches at 8 bases. This CDR3 contains 15 residues. CDR1 is SGHVS, CDR2 FNYEAQ, per germline. V shed 5 bases and J 5 bases; nucleotides not matched to a gene: 7. CDR3 in amino acids: CASSQGTGWTGELFF. For the CDR3, the DNA is TGTGCCAGCAGCCAAGGGACAGGATGGACCGGGGAGCTGTTTTTT.

This clone was seen once. This rearrangement joins TRBV7-9 to TRBJ1-4; 7 positions agree with TRBD1. V lost 5 bases to trimming and J lost 4 bases; unmatched junction nucleotides: 4. There are 14 residues in the CDR3. CDR1 is SEHNR, CDR2 FQNEAQ, per germline (reference sequence). CDR3 sequence reads: CASSRQGGNEKLFF. The DNA for the CDR3 is TGTGCCAGCAGCAGGCAGGGGGGTAATGAAAAACTGTTTTTT.

The chain couples TRBV19 to TRBJ2-1, with D possibly TRBD2 on 6 matching bases. The V end lost 5 bases, the J end lost 3 bases, and 14 bases lay between the germline ends. Germline lookup yields CDR1 LNHDA and CDR2 SQIVND (reference sequence). CDR3 size: 15 residues. The CDR3 nucleotides are TGTGCCAGTAGTGGTAACATGGGGGGCTACAATGAGCAGTTCTTC. It translates to CASSGNMGGYNEQFF.

This clone was found once. The chain couples TRBV2 to TRBJ2-1; possibly TRBD2 for D (5 bases). The CDR3 totals 12 residues. Trimming took 6 bases from V and 7 from J, leaving 10 bases between them. The germline V gene has CDR1 SNHLY and CDR2 FYNNEI. CDR3: CASRTMENEQFF. DNA of the CDR3: TGTGCCAGCAGGACTATGGAGAATGAGCAGTTCTTC.

The rearrangement links TRBV5-6 to TRBJ1-2; unclear D gene. The CDR3 contains 14 residues. Germline-derived CDR1 and CDR2 are SGHDT and YYEEEE. The V end was cut by 3 bases, the J end by 6 bases, with 15 bases between. CDR3 sequence reads: CASSSTRRRDGYTF. CDR3 nucleotides: TGTGCCAGCAGCTCGACACGGCGGAGGGATGGCTACACCTTC.

The chain carries TRBV6-5 and TRBJ2-5; D possibly corresponds to TRBD2 (6 bases). CDR1 is MNHEY and CDR2 is SVGAGI in the germline V gene. Deletions cut 8 bases from V and 5 bases from J, with 18 bases between. The CDR3 is 14 amino acids. CDR3 protein: CASGRSGSRETQYF. For the CDR3, the DNA is TGTGCCAGCGGGCGGTCCGGGAGCAGGGAGACCCAGTACTTC.